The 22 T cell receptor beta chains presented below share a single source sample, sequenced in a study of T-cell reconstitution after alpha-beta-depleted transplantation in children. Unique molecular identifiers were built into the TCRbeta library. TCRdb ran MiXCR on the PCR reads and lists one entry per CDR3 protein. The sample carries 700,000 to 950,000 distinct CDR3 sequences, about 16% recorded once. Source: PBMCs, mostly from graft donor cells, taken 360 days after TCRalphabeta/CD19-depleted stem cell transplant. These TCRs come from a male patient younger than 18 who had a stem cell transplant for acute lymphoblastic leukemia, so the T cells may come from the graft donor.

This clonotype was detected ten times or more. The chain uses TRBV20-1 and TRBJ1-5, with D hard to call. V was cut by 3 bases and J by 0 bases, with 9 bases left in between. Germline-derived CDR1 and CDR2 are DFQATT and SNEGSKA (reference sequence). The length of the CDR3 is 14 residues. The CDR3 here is CSARVGNSNQPQHF. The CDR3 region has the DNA TGCAGTGCTAGGGTCGGCAATAGCAATCAGCCCCAGCATTTT.

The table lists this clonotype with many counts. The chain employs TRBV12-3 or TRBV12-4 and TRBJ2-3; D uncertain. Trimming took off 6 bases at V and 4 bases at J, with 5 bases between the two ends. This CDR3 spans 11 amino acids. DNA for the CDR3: TGTGCCAGCAGAATATCAGATACGCAGTATTTT. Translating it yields CASRISDTQYF.

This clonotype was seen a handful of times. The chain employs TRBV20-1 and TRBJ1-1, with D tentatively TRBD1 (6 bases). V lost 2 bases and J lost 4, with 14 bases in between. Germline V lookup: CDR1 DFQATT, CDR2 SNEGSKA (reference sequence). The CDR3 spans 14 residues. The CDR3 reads CSARSGGRSTEAFF. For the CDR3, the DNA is TGCAGTGCTAGATCCGGGGGCCGGAGCACTGAAGCTTTCTTT.

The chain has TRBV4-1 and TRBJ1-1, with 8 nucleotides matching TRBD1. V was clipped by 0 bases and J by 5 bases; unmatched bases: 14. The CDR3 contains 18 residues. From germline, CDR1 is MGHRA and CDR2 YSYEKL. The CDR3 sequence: CASSQDPRQGAIKTEAFF. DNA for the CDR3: TGCGCCAGCAGCCAAGATCCCAGGCAGGGGGCGATAAAGACTGAAGCTTTCTTT.

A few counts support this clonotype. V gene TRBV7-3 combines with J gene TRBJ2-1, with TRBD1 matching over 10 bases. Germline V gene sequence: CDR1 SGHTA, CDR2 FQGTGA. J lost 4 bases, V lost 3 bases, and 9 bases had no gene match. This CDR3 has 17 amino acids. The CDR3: CASSLGPGTGEYNEQFF. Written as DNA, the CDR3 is TGTGCCAGCAGCTTGGGACCCGGGACAGGGGAATACAATGAGCAGTTCTTC.

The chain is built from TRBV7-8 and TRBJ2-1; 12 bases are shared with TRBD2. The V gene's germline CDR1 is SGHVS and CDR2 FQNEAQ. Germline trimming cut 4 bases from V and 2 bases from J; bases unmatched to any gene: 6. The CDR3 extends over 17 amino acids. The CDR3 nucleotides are TGTGCCAGCAGCTCTCTAGCGGGAGGGACGACCTACAATGAGCAGTTCTTC. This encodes CASSSLAGGTTYNEQFF.

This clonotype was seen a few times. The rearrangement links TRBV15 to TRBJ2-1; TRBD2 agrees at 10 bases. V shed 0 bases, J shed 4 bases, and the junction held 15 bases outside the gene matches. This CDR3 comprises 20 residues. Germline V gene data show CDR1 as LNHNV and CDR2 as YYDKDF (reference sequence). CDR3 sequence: CATSRDLLAGGPPKYNEQFF. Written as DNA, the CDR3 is TGTGCCACCAGCAGAGATTTATTAGCGGGAGGCCCCCCGAAATACAATGAGCAGTTCTTC. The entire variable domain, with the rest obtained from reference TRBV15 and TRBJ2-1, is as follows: DAMVIQNPRYQVTQFGKPVTLSCSQTLNHNVMYWYQQKSSQAPKLLFHYYDKDFNNEADTPDNFQSRRPNTSFCFLDIRSPGLGDTAMYLCATSRDLLAGGPPKYNEQFFGPGTRLTVL.

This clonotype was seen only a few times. The CDR3 here is CASSQVGLAGTEQYF. The CDR3 region has the DNA TGCGCCAGCAGCCAAGTGGGGCTAGCGGGAACCGAGCAGTACTTC. J is TRBJ2-7 and V is TRBV4-1; 9 bases are shared with TRBD2. V dropped 1 base and J dropped 6; count of bases not matched to a gene: 7. Per germline, CDR1 MGHRA and CDR2 YSYEKL. The CDR3 is made up of 15 amino acids.

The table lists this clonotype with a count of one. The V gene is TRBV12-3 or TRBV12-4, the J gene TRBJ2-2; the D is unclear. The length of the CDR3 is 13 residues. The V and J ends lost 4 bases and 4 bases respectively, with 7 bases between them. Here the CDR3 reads CASSYDGTGELFF. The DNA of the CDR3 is TGTGCCAGCAGTTATGACGGCACCGGGGAGCTGTTTTTT.

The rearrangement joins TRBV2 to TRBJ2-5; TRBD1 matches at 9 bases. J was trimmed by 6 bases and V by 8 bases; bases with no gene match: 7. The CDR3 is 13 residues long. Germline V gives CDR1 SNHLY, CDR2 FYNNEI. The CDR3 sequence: CASGTGSMKTQYF. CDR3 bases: TGTGCCAGCGGGACAGGGAGTATGAAGACCCAGTACTTC. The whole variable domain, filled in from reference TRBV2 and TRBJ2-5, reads EPEVTQTPSHQVTQMGQEVILRCVPISNHLYFYWYRQILGQKVEFLVSFYNNEISEKSEIFDDQFSVERPDGSNFTLKIRSTKLEDSAMYFCASGTGSMKTQYFGPGTRLLVL.

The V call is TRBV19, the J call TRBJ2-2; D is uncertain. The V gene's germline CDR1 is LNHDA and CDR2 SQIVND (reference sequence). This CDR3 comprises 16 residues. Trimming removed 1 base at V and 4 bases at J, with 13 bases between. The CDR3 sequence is CASSIGLAVVTGELFF. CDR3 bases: TGTGCCAGTAGTATAGGATTGGCGGTAGTCACCGGGGAGCTGTTTTTT.

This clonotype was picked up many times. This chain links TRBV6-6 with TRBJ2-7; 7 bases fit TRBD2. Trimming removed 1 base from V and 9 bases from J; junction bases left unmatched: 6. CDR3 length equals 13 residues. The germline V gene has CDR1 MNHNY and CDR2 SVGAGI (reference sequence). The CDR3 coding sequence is TGTGCCAGCAGTTACTTGGCTAGCGGCGGGCAGTACTTC. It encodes CASSYLASGGQYF.

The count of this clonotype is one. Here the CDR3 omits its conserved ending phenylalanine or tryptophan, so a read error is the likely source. For the CDR3, the DNA is TGTGCCAGCAGCTTCATTCGGACAGGCAACACTGAAGCTTTCTAT. Protein product: CASSFIRTGNTEAFY. The chain couples TRBV11-1 to TRBJ1-1, with TRBD1 matching over 7 bases. The CDR3 extends over 15 amino acids. The trim removed 3 bases at V and 2 bases at J, leaving 6 bases unmatched. Germline lookup yields CDR1 SGHAT and CDR2 FQDESV (reference sequence).

CDR3 nucleotides: TGTGCCACCAGCCTGGACACACGAATTTCACCCCTCCACTTT. Protein product: CATSLDTRISPLHF. The chain recombines TRBV15 with TRBJ1-6; possible D gene TRBD1, 5 bases. The CDR3 loop spans 14 amino acids. V was shortened by 5 bases and J by 9 bases, with 14 bases between the two germline ends. Germline CDR1 and CDR2: LNHNV and YYDKDF (reference sequence).

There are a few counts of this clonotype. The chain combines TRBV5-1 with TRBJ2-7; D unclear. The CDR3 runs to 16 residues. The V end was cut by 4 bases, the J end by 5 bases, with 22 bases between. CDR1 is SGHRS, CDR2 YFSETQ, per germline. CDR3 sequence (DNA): TGCGCCAGCAGCCTTACGACTGGGCACTTTACTAACGAGCAGTACTTC. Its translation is CASSLTTGHFTNEQYF.

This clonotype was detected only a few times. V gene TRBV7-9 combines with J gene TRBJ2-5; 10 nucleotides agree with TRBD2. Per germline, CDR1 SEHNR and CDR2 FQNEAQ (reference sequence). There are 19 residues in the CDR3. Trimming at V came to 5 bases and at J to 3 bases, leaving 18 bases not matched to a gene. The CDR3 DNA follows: TGTGCCAGCAGCCCTGAGGGAGCTAGCGGGAGTCCCCCCAAAGAGACCCAGTACTTC. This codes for CASSPEGASGSPPKETQYF.

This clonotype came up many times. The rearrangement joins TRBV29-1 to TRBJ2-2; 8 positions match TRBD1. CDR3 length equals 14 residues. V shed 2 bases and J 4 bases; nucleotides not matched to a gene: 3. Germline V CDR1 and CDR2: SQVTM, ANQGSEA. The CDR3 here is CSVERTGRTGELFF. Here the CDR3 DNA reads TGCAGCGTTGAACGGACAGGGCGCACCGGGGAGCTGTTTTTT.

The CDR3 nucleotides are TGTGCCAGCAGCTTGGTCTACAGGCGGGTGTGGAATGAGCAGTTCTTC. This sequence encodes CASSLVYRRVWNEQFF. The gene calls are TRBV11-2 and TRBJ2-1; D is possibly TRBD1 or TRBD2 (5 bases each). Germline CDR1 and CDR2: SGHAT and FQNNGV. V was shortened by 3 bases and J by 7 bases, with 19 bases between the two germline ends. The CDR3 sequence is 16 residues long.

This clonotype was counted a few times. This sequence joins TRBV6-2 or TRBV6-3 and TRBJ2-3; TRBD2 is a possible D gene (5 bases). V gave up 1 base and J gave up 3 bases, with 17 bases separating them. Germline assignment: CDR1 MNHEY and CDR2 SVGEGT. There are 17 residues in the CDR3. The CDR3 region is CASSYFFRGRGTDTQYF. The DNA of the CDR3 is TGTGCCAGCAGTTACTTTTTTCGCGGACGGGGTACAGATACGCAGTATTTT.

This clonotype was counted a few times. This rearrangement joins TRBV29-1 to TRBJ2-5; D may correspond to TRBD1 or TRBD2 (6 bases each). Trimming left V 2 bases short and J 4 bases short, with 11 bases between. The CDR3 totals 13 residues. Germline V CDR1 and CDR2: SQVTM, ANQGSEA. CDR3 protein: CSVERGGRETQYF. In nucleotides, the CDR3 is TGCAGCGTTGAAAGAGGGGGGCGAGAGACCCAGTACTTC.

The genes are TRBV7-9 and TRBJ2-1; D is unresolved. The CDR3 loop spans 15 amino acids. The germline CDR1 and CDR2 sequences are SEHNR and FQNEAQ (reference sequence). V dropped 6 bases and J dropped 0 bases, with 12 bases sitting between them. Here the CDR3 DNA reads TGTGCCAGCAGGCGAGTGGTATCCTCCTACAATGAGCAGTTCTTC. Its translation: CASRRVVSSYNEQFF.

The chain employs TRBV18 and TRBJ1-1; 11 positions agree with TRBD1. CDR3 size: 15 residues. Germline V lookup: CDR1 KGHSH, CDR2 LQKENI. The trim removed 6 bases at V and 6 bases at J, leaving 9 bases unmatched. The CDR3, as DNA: TGTGCCAGCTCGTATCAACCGGGACAGGGGGCTGAAGCTTTCTTT. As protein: CASSYQPGQGAEAFF.